This T cell receptor (beta chain) was recorded in a study of molecular identifiers for immune sequencing clone quantification (dated by TCRdb to 2016 to 2019). Regarding the complete study: For a replicate experiment, RNA from approximately 20,000 or 100,000 naive CD8 T cells was divided into five aliquots, and four of the five aliquots were sequenced. CD8 T cells were used in a methods study to benchmark molecular-identifier clustering-based TCR repertoire sequencing (MIDCIRS) and TCR RNA copy counting. What the authors observed across the whole study: Spiked-in Jurkat TCR RNA (approximately 10 copies' worth), which is not part of the donor repertoire, was contained in the naive libraries. A single cell's worth of spiked-in Jurkat TCR RNA was reported detectable even among about 1.1 million naive CD8 T cells. Highly expanded clone sizes could be underestimated if identical TCR molecules share a barcode. In CMV-specific effector cells, over 98% of molecules were held by clones above 20 RNA copies, whereas under 1% of molecules were held by such clones in naive cells. Without barcode sub-clustering, chimeric consensus sequences inflated TCR diversity; chimeras reached as high as 47%. Modeling indicated approximately 3.1 TCR RNA copies recovered per cell, compared with around 11 by digital PCR, which implies a capture efficiency of approximately 30%.

This clonotype was seen many times. Its target antigen remains unknown. Base-call qualities are not available, and no considerably larger clone is one nucleotide away. Libraries of naive CD8 T cells were built from anywhere between roughly 17,000 and 1,000,000 sorted cells, with 10%, 30% or 50% of the purified RNA used. Naive CD8 T cells, defined as CD8+CD4-CCR7+CD45RA+, were FACS-sorted into RLT Plus buffer on a BD FACSAria II. To test detection sensitivity, Jurkat RNA equivalent to about ten TCR copies was spiked into samples of about 19,000-1,000,000 naive CD8 T cells. Enrichment of CD8 T cells was done with RosetteSep CD8+ T Cell Enrichment Cocktail plus Ficoll-Paque, and ACK red cell lysis came afterward. Library preparation was by PCR. The instrument given in TCRdb is NextSeq 500. Preparation of bulk TCR libraries followed a previously described approach, with the TCR primers listed in Table S5. The Qiagen AllPrep DNA/RNA kit was used to purify total RNA. Reads from multiple sequencing runs of the same library were pooled before analysis. Per the authors' processing: Reads were retained only if an exact TCR constant sequence was present, and the retained reads were trimmed to 150 nt and grouped according to their 12-nt molecular barcodes. Reads in each barcode group were sub-clustered using a 15% Levenshtein threshold, and a quality-weighted consensus sequence was built for each RNA molecule. Non-functional sequences were discarded, and so were lower-count sequences lying one edit away from another sequence. Based on a fit of two negative binomial distributions, barcode sub-clusters having less than 20% of the maximum read count were discarded. TCRdb redid the processing of the public reads, applying fastp at Q25 and MiXCR, and retained in-frame beta chains. Identical CDR3 protein sequences are pooled into one entry, listed with their most common genes and DNA. The V and J calls come from TCRdb's annotation, not from the publication. Within this sample are over 85,000 distinct CDR3 sequences, with around a quarter of them counted one time only. The ten biggest clones cover roughly 0.8% of the sample.

Its CDR3 holds 16 amino acids, cysteine through phenylalanine. The sequence is cut down to CDR3 DNA, 48 bases in frame from base 1. CDR1 and CDR2 (SGHTA, FQGNSA) derive from the germline V gene. V and J are trimmed by 1 base and 4 bases, and the gene matches miss 7 bases of the junction. Sequenced material: naive CD8+ T cells from blood, with Jurkat cell RNA spiked in. The cell subset or site label, read with the paper, signifies: FACS-sorted CD8+CD4-CCR7+CD45RA+ naive T cells. The receptor was derived from a human donor in good health. Some libraries in this study had Jurkat cell RNA spiked in. The chain is encoded by TRBV7-2 joined to TRBJ2-7; the junction holds 10 bases that match TRBD2. The nucleotide sequence reads as follows: TGTGCCAGCAGCTTAGGGTTTGGACTAGCGGAGTACGAGCAGTACTTC. The resulting protein is CASSLGFGLAEYEQYF. The full variable domain, with segments outside the CDR3 supplied by the reference TRBV7-2 and TRBJ2-7 proteins, appears as GAGVSQSPSNKVTEKGKDVELRCDPISGHTALYWYRQSLGQGLEFLIYFQGNSAPDKSGLPSDRFSAERTGGSVSTLTIQRTQQEDSAVYLCASSLGFGLAEYEQYFGPGTRLTVT.